This TCR beta chain was observed in a study of cytomegalovirus exposure and HLA in healthy donors. Overall study context: Around 180 million T cells yielded 117 million unique TCR beta sequences in earlier analysis.

About this clone itself: Its antigen is unknown.

Germline assignment: CDR1 MNHEY and CDR2 SMNVEV (reference sequence). The CDR3 loop spans 16 amino acids. The germline V and J ends were trimmed by 2 bases and 6 bases, with 19 bases remaining between them. In the PCR, 60 Vbeta and 13 Jbeta primers were used. Sequencing was performed with immunoSEQ multiplex PCR; in TCRdb, only in-frame clones are kept and a portion is missing. The sample includes about 200,000 clones, about four fifths of them seen just once. Notes on the study in general: Sequences of the TCR beta chain were said to predict the HLA-A and HLA-B alleles of most subjects accurately. Specific recognition of CMV antigens was confirmed in vitro for a few chains (all CMV-associated).

Sequencing input: PBMCs. The source of this sequence is a woman in her forties or fifties in good health and CMV-seronegative. V gene TRBV27 combines with J gene TRBJ2-5, with D possibly matching TRBD1 (7 bases). The DNA for the CDR3 is TGTGCCAGCAGTTTAACACGACCCAGGGGGGTACAGACCCAGTACTTC. It is translated as CASSLTRPRGVQTQYF.